The source of this T cell receptor (beta chain) is a study of vaccination and CD4 T cells after COVID-19. On the study more broadly: Investigators stimulated cells with overlapping spike peptides drawn from SARS-CoV-2, HCoV-NL63, HCoV-OC43 and HCoV-229E. Study-wide points: Going from approximately 21 to 40, median SARS-CoV-2-reactive clonotypes did not rise significantly. Spike mono-reactivity marked 304 of 307 vaccine-specific clones in convalescent patients.

Scientists ran DNA taken from cultured CD4+ T cells through the Oncomine TCR Beta short-read assay for sequencing. TCRdb itself ran the PCR reads through MiXCR, one entry per CDR3 protein. The sample lists fewer than 25,000 distinct CDR3 sequences, 43% seen once, with roughly an eighth in the top ten. The junction had 7 bases not matched to a gene; V was cut back by 3 bases and J by 5 bases. The CDR3 runs to 16 residues. Germline CDR1 and CDR2: MDHEN and SYDVKM. Treatment defined: roughly nine-day PBMC culture with coronavirus spike peptide pools or control peptides (ViraFEST assay). In its sample, this clonotype was seen a few times. What it binds is unknown.

This TCR was sampled from a human donor who had recovered from COVID-19. This rearrangement joins TRBV28 to TRBJ2-3, with TRBD2 identical over 11 bases. The specimen was CD4+ T cells from blood, cultured in vitro. The CDR3 DNA reads as TGTGCCAGCAGTTTTCAAGCTAGCGGGAGGCGAGATACGCAGTATTTT. Its protein product is CASSFQASGRRDTQYF.